The clone carrying this T cell receptor beta chain was counted ten times or more. The antigen is undetermined. The PCR made use of 60 Vbeta and 13 Jbeta primers. Using immunoSEQ multiplex PCR, the repertoire was profiled, and TCRdb retains in-frame clones only, with some absent. The sample lists 85,000 to 100,000 clones, around four fifths occurring once. The record originates from a study of cytomegalovirus exposure and HLA in healthy donors. Looking at the study overall: About 79 million unique TCRs from HLA-typed donors were held in an early data release. Assignment to the Caucasian-associated ancestry cluster applied to around 76% of the 350 to 500 genotyped donors.

Points from the study as a whole: Altogether, 164 TCR beta chains were recorded as cytomegalovirus-associated.

Sample: PBMCs. The receptor was isolated from a man aged 45-65 years in good health and CMV-seropositive.

The CDR3: CASSLLRNSPLHF. As DNA, the CDR3 is TGTGCCAGCAGCCTCCTCCGTAATTCACCCCTCCACTTT. The chain recombines TRBV5-5 with TRBJ1-6; D gene ambiguous. The CDR3 length is 13 residues. Deletions cut 4 bases from V and 6 bases from J, with 8 bases between. Germline CDR1 is SGHKS and CDR2 is YYEKEE (reference sequence).